This is a list of T cell receptor beta chains from one sample in a study of CD8 T cells in Susac syndrome. TCRdb redid the calling of the immunoSEQ multiplex PCR reads with MiXCR, one entry per CDR3 protein. In the table there are some 300,000 distinct CDR3 sequences, about 88% of which are singletons. Sequences were obtained from CD8+ T cells from PBMCs. The receptor source for this set is a human donor with multiple sclerosis. Both conserved end residues are part of each CDR3. Each record gives: D gene, J gene, clone size, V gene, CDR3 DNA, CDR3 protein. A D gene is named only where the DNA matches it firmly. Part of the rows lack a size; the others show once, few, many or a class for expanded clones.

>.|TRBJ2-5|.|TRBV7-9
TGTGCCAGCAGCTCCGCTTACCGGGAGACCCAGTACTTC
CASSSAYRETQYF
>TRBD2|TRBJ2-3|.|TRBV9
TGTGCCAGCAGTGCGGATAGCGGGAGGAGAATCGCAGATACGCAGTATTTT
CASSADSGRRIADTQYF
>.|TRBJ1-2|.|TRBV9
TGTGCCAGCAGCGTAGAAGACGGAGCTAACTATGGCTACACCTTC
CASSVEDGANYGYTF
>TRBD2|TRBJ2-3|.|TRBV28
TGTGCCAGCACTCTCGACAGAGAAGATAGCGGGAGGGCTGCCGCAGATACGCAGTATTTT
CASTLDREDSGRAAADTQYF
>.|TRBJ2-1|.|TRBV27
TGTGCCAGCCTCGGCCTCTTGCACAATGAGCAGTTCTTC
CASLGLLHNEQFF
>.|TRBJ2-7|.|TRBV9
TGTGCCAGCAGCCGAAACAGGTACGAGCAGTACTTC
CASSRNRYEQYF
>.|TRBJ2-7|.|TRBV19
TGTGCCAGTAGTATCGGCAGCAACTACGAGCAGTACTTC
CASSIGSNYEQYF
>.|TRBJ1-1|.|TRBV28
TGTGCCAGCAGTTTAGATTTTATGTCTGAAGCTTTCTTT
CASSLDFMSEAFF
>.|TRBJ2-7|.|TRBV9
TGTGCCAGCAGCGTGGGACTTTGGGAATACGAGCAGTACTTC
CASSVGLWEYEQYF
>.|TRBJ2-7|few|TRBV6-5
TGTGCCAGCAGTTACTCGAAAGCGGTACGACTTATGAACTACGAGCAGTACTTC
CASSYSKAVRLMNYEQYF
>.|TRBJ2-1|.|TRBV20-1
TGCAGTGCTAGTGGTCCGGCCACCTACAATGAGCAGTTCTTC
CSASGPATYNEQFF
>.|TRBJ2-5|.|TRBV3-1
TGTGCCAGCAGCCATTATTACGAAGAGACCCAGTACTTC
CASSHYYEETQYF
>.|TRBJ1-2|.|TRBV27
TGTGCCAGCAGTCAAAACTTACTTCGGGGCTACACCTTC
CASSQNLLRGYTF
>TRBD1|TRBJ1-2|.|TRBV27
TGTGCCAGCGTCCGGGACAGGGTAAATGGCTACACCTTC
CASVRDRVNGYTF
>.|TRBJ2-6|.|TRBV5-1
TGCGCCAGCAGCTTGGTGGGGGAAGGGGCCAACGTCCTGACTTTC
CASSLVGEGANVLTF
>.|TRBJ2-1|.|TRBV7-6
TGTGCCAGCAGCTTAGTGGGGGAAAGCTACAATGAGCAGTTCTTC
CASSLVGESYNEQFF
>.|TRBJ2-1|.|TRBV2
TGTGCCAGCGGGTCAATTGATATCGCCAATGAGCAGTTCTTC
CASGSIDIANEQFF
>.|TRBJ1-4|.|TRBV5-6
TGTGCCAGCAGCTTGTTAGCTACAGCGTCAACTAATGAAAAACTGTTTTTT
CASSLLATASTNEKLFF
>.|TRBJ1-1|.|TRBV18
TGTGCCAGCTCGGCAGGGTTTAGGGGTGAAGCTTTCTTT
CASSAGFRGEAFF
>.|TRBJ2-2|.|TRBV12-3/TRBV12-4
TGTGCCAGCAGTCCATCGGGCAGAAAAAACACCGGGGAGCTGTTTTTT
CASSPSGRKNTGELFF
>TRBD1|TRBJ1-2|once|TRBV30
TGTGCCTGGAGGACAGGGGGTGACTATGGCTACACCTTC
CAWRTGGDYGYTF
>.|TRBJ2-2|.|TRBV2
TGTGCCACGACGCATAACACCGGGGAGCTGTTTTTT
CATTHNTGELFF
>TRBD1|TRBJ1-5|.|TRBV27
TGTGCCAGCAAGGAGAGGGACAGGGCTAATCAGCCCCAGCATTTT
CASKERDRANQPQHF
>TRBD1|TRBJ2-7|.|TRBV24-1
TGTGCCACCGCGGGCAGGGGGTCCTACGAGCAGTACTTC
CATAGRGSYEQYF
>TRBD2|TRBJ2-7|once|TRBV4-1
TGCGCCAGCAGCCAGTCACCCCAACTAGCGGGAGTCTACGAGCAGTACTTC
CASSQSPQLAGVYEQYF
>.|TRBJ2-3|.|TRBV4-1
TGCGCCAGCAGCCAACGGTACCGCAATGCAGGAGATACGCAGTATTTT
CASSQRYRNAGDTQYF
>.|TRBJ2-2|.|TRBV6-1
TGTGCCAGCAGGCCCCGGGGTGGGGCGCTTTTGACCGGGGAGCTGTTTTTT
CASRPRGGALLTGELFF
>.|TRBJ2-7|.|TRBV27
TGTGCCAGCAGTGTAATGGGGAGAGAGCAGTACTTC
CASSVMGREQYF
>TRBD2|TRBJ2-7|.|TRBV7-9
TGTGCCAGCAGCTTGCTTTCTAGCGGGACCTCCTACGAGCAGTACTTC
CASSLLSSGTSYEQYF
>.|TRBJ2-7|.|TRBV7-9
TGTGCCAGCAGCTTAGCCCAGCTCTACGAGCAGTACTTC
CASSLAQLYEQYF
>.|TRBJ2-7|once|TRBV7-9
TGTGCCAGCAGCCCCACAACCGAGCAGTACTTC
CASSPTTEQYF
>.|TRBJ2-3|.|TRBV5-8
TGTGCCAGCAGCGCCCCAGCGGGTCACACAGATACGCAGTATTTT
CASSAPAGHTDTQYF
>.|TRBJ1-1|.|TRBV12-3/TRBV12-4
TGTGCCAGCAGTTCCAGGGGTGTCACTGAAGCTTTCTTT
CASSSRGVTEAFF
>.|TRBJ2-5|.|TRBV11-1
TGTGCCAGCAGCTTCTTTCCTAGTGTCGAGGGGGAGACCCAGTACTTC
CASSFFPSVEGETQYF
>.|TRBJ2-7|.|TRBV4-2
TGTGCCAGCAGCCAAGATCTGAGAACCGAGCAGTACTTC
CASSQDLRTEQYF